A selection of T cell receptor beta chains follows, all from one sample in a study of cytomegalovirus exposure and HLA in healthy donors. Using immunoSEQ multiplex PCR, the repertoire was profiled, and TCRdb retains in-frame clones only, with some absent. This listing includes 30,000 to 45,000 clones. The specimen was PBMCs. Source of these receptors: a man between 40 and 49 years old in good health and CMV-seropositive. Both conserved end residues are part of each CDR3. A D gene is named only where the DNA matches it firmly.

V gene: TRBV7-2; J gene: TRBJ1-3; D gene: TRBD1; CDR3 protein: CASSQDTGGLGNTIYF
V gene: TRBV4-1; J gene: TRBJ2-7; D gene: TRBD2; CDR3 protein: CASSHRAGLAGDPVVEQYF
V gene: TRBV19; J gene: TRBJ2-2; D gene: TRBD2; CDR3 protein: CASSREAANTGELFF
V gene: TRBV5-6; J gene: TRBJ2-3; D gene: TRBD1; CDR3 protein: CASSPRPGTGSLDTQYF
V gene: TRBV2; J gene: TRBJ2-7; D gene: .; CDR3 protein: CASRTGGSSEQYF
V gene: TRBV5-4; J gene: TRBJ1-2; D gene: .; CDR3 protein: CASSLDRVTGYTF
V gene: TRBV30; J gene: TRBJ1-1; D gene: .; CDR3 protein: CAWSVRAAGNTEAFF
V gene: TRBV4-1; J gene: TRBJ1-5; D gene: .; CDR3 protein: CASSQEEGNQPQHF
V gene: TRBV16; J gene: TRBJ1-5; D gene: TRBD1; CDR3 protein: CASSQTGERQPQHF
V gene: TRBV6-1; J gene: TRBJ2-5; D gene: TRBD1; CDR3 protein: CASSGPRQGAETQYF
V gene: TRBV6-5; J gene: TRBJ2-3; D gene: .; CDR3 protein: CASSYSGGTSTDTQYF
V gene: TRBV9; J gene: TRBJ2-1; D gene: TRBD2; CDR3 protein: CASSLRLAGYNEQFF
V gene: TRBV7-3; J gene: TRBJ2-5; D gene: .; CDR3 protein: CASSENSGQETQYF
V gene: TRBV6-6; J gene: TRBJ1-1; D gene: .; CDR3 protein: CASTWGSEAFF
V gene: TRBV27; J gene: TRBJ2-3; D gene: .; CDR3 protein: CASSPPWPRGDTQYF
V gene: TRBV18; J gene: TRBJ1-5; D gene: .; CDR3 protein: CASSSLEGDQPQHF